This paragraph reports one T cell receptor (beta chain). Its antigen is still unknown. Per-base quality was not reported, and no clone a single base away is much larger than it. Each donor gave one peripheral blood draw, approximately 100 mL on average, collected into heparinised tubes. Naive, central memory, regulatory and stem cell-like memory CD4+ T cells were sorted on a BD FACSAria II using a panel including CD45RO, CCR7, CD25, CD127, CD95 and CD27. Every sorted population had a purity above 95%. PBMCs were isolated immediately by Lymphoprep density gradient centrifugation and stained directly without culture. So that batch effects would be minimized, each experiment stained and sorted samples in pairs, pairing one healthy donor with one patient. This entry is derived from a study of beta chain features in type 1 diabetes (dated by TCRdb to 2017 to 2018). The study in broad terms: Mean age, gender distribution, total cell number and subset yield were not different between patients and healthy donors. A total of 107,917,701 sorted cells were examined across all samples, and RNA yield correlated strongly with the number of cells per subset. Regulatory and stem cell-like memory subsets were obtained from only 8 patients and roughly 8 healthy donors, while naive and central memory subsets were obtained from all 30 or so donors. The study compared TCRB repertoires of sorted circulating CD4+ T cell subsets between recently diagnosed type 1 diabetes patients and matched healthy donors. Broader findings and caveats from the paper: Because small numbers of individuals were included in the HLA sub-analyses, any influence of HLA type on TCRB rearrangement was left unresolved. At VDJ recombination sites, type 1 diabetes patients had fewer insertions and more deleted nucleotides, which implies abnormalities in thymic rearrangement. Because cDNA rather than genomic DNA was sequenced, highly expressing activated cells could have been over-represented, although no difference in activation and CD3 levels was found between groups. Naive, central memory and regulatory TCRB repertoires appeared more similar among patients than among healthy donors. A moderate but significant shortening of TCRB CDR3 length was observed in type 1 diabetes patients in all four CD4+ subsets. Shorter templates might have been favored by PCR, but patient and control samples were amplified and corrected together, so both groups would have been affected equally by any skew.

The entire amount of isolated RNA was reverse transcribed using the High Capacity cDNA Reverse Transcription Kit, so the sequenced TCRB transcripts were expressed ones. Naive, central memory and regulatory T cell samples underwent deep immunoSEQ sequencing, averaging around 3.6 million total reads per sample. Sorted cells were lysed in RLT buffer, and RNA was extracted using DNase-treated RNeasy Micro or Mini kits according to cell number. Each cell subset was processed separately to prevent cross-contamination, with patient and healthy donor samples processed together. Using the immunoSEQ multiplex PCR, TCRB sequences were amplified from cDNA into 87-bp fragments spanning the CDR3 region. Sequencing of the amplicons was performed on the Illumina HiSeq platform. Concerning the study's data processing: PCR bias was computationally corrected using synthetic template baselines, reads within Hamming distance 2 were collapsed, and singletons that could not be merged were discarded. Reads were aligned against IMGT so that V, D and J genes, CDR3 length and insertions or deletions at six rearrangement sites could be assigned. Within each subset, clonotype counts were normalized to sorted cell number, after which true diversity and Gini coefficients were computed with the tcR R package. The overlap coefficient, calculated on TCRB nucleotide sequences, was used to measure repertoire sharing. Out-of-frame TCRB sequences from naive cells were analyzed as a proxy for the pre-selection repertoire. TCRdb carries this immuneACCESS record with in-frame sequences only. Its versions omit some clonotypes, under half of them owing to an unresolved V gene in the studies checked, with the rest unexplained. That table gives V, J and clone size, and the DNA gave D and trimming. This sample comprises hundreds of thousands of clones, around 15% of them detected only once. 0.035% to 0.045% of the sample lies in the top ten.

From V the trimming removes 2 bases and from J it removes 3 bases, while the gene matches leave 5 bases of the junction unaccounted for. Per the germline V gene, LGHNA is the CDR1 and YSLEER is the CDR2. Reading from cysteine to phenylalanine, the CDR3 counts 15 amino acids. Only the CDR3 part of the read is kept: 45 bases, read in frame from the first base. The sequenced material came from naive CD4+ T cells from blood. Taken with the paper, the label for cell subset or site translates to: true naive CD4+ T cells. In this chain, TRBV4-3 is recombined with TRBJ1-1, with 8 bases aligning to TRBD1. The receptor was derived from a man younger than 30 with type 1 diabetes. The CDR3 region has the sequence CASSQLTGGYTEAFF. The nucleotide sequence is given as TGCGCCAGCAGCCAATTAACAGGGGGGTACACTGAAGCTTTCTTT.